A single sample gave rise to the 20 T cell receptor beta chains below, sequenced in a study of OX40 agonist ivuxolimab in advanced cancers. Produced via immunoSEQ multiplex PCR; TCRdb's table is partial and in-frame only. Of around 97,000 clones listed, about four fifths were seen once; the top ten hold roughly 5.5%. Here the sequenced sample was CD4+ or CD8+ T cells sorted from blood, taken in a trial of the OX40 agonist ivuxolimab. The receptors originated from an adult with an advanced solid tumor such as melanoma, head and neck, liver or kidney cancer.

This chain uses TRBV6-6 with TRBJ1-2; TRBD1 aligns across 7 bases. Germline trimming cut 2 bases from V and 2 bases from J; bases unmatched to any gene: 5. CDR1 is MNHNY, CDR2 SVGAGI, per germline (reference sequence). The CDR3 extends over 15 amino acids. The CDR3 here is CASSYPGQMNYGYTF. The CDR3 region has the DNA TGTGCCAGCAGTTACCCGGGACAGATGAACTATGGCTACACCTTC.

The chain links TRBV7-2 to TRBJ2-3, with 8 bases that match TRBD2. This CDR3 contains 16 residues. In germline, CDR1 is SGHTA, CDR2 FQGNSA. The V and J ends lost 5 bases and 2 bases, in that order; junction bases with no gene match: 9. In DNA, the CDR3 is TGTGCCAGCAGCCCCCTAGGCGGGGGGTTCACAGATACGCAGTATTTT. It is translated as CASSPLGGGFTDTQYF.

V is TRBV5-1 and J is TRBJ1-4; a weak D match, TRBD1 (6 bases). The CDR3 is 14 amino acids. Germline V CDR1 and CDR2: SGHRS, YFSETQ. Trimming shortened V by 2 bases and J by 6 bases, and 11 bases separated the two germline ends. CDR3 region: CASSFGGAYEKLFF. DNA for the CDR3: TGCGCCAGCAGCTTCGGGGGCGCCTATGAAAAACTGTTTTTT.

The chain has TRBV5-4 and TRBJ2-1; 12 bases agree with TRBD2. Germline V lookup: CDR1 SGHNT, CDR2 YYREEE (reference sequence). This CDR3 has 15 residues. With V trimmed by 4 bases and J by 4 bases, 3 bases remained unmatched. CDR3 DNA sequence: TGTGCCAGCAGCGTGACTAGCGGGGGTTACAATGAGCAGTTCTTC. This sequence encodes CASSVTSGGYNEQFF. Looking up the rest from reference TRBV5-4 and TRBJ2-1 gives the full variable domain: ETGVTQSPTHLIKTRGQQVTLRCSSQSGHNTVSWYQQALGQGPQFIFQYYREEENGRGNFPPRFSGLQFPNYSSELNVNALELDDSALYLCASSVTSGGYNEQFFGPGTRLTVL.

V is TRBV6-1 and J is TRBJ2-7; D unclear. V was clipped by 1 base and J by 6 bases, with 13 bases between them. CDR1 MNHNS and CDR2 SASEGT come from the germline V gene. The CDR3 is made up of 14 amino acids. This CDR3 reads CASSEVSRAREQYF. The DNA for the CDR3 is TGTGCCAGCAGTGAAGTAAGTAGGGCGCGCGAGCAGTACTTC.

V is TRBV18 and J is TRBJ2-3; D not resolved. The CDR3 totals 15 residues. Germline assignment: CDR1 KGHSH and CDR2 LQKENI. Between the trimmed V and J ends, which lost 0 bases and 0 bases, there was a span of 7 bases. The CDR3 bases are TGTGCCAGCTCACCACCTAGCCTAAGCACAGATACGCAGTATTTT. Its translation is CASSPPSLSTDTQYF.

The chain recombines TRBV5-1 with TRBJ2-3, with TRBD2 as a possible D gene (6 bases). The V end lost 1 base, the J end lost 3 bases, and 15 bases lay between the germline ends. Germline V lookup: CDR1 SGHRS, CDR2 YFSETQ. This CDR3 is built from 16 residues. The CDR3 nucleotides are TGCGCCAGCAGCTTGAAGGTTGGGAGGTCTACAGATACGCAGTATTTT. Protein: CASSLKVGRSTDTQYF.

This clone was found a few times. V and J are TRBV4-2 and TRBJ1-2; TRBD1 might be the D (5 bases). The germline V gene has CDR1 LGHNA and CDR2 YNFKEQ. CDR3 length: 15 amino acids. Trimming took 0 bases from V and 5 from J, leaving 13 bases between them. CDR3 DNA sequence: TGTGCCAGCAGCCAAGATTGGGAAGGGGAGTATGGCTACACCTTC. Protein sequence: CASSQDWEGEYGYTF.

This chain uses TRBV2 with TRBJ1-1; unclear D gene. Germline values: CDR1 SNHLY, CDR2 FYNNEI. V lost 3 bases and J lost 8, with 10 bases in between. The CDR3 extends over 12 amino acids. This CDR3 is CASSDGRREAFF. For the CDR3, the DNA is TGTGCCAGCAGTGATGGGCGCAGAGAAGCTTTCTTT.

The rearrangement joins TRBV7-2 to TRBJ2-3; TRBD1 is a possible D gene (5 bases). Per germline, CDR1 SGHTA and CDR2 FQGNSA. Trimming took off 4 bases at V and 4 bases at J, with 12 bases between the two ends. This CDR3 comprises 14 residues. CDR3 sequence: CASSSDRGADTQYF. The CDR3 bases are TGTGCCAGCAGCTCAGATAGGGGCGCAGATACGCAGTATTTT.

A remark on this clone: A junction boundary mismatches the germline segment, possibly from a read error. The V call is TRBV7-2, the J call TRBJ2-4, with a weak D call TRBD2 (6 bases). Germline CDR1 reads SGHTA; CDR2 reads FQGNSA. CDR3 size: 15 residues. The CDR3 nucleotides are TGCGCCAGCAGCCAAGATCGGGACTCCCTGAACATTCAGTACTTC. As protein: CASSQDRDSLNIQYF.

The DNA for the CDR3 is TGTGCCAGCAGCCAAGTACGTTCGGGAGGGACCCAGTACTTC. As protein: CASSQVRSGGTQYF. The chain uses TRBV14 and TRBJ2-5; 7 nucleotides agree with TRBD2. This CDR3 has 14 residues. After removal of 1 base from V and 7 bases from J, the junction contained 6 bases not matched to a gene. Germline V gene lookup returns CDR1 SGHDN and CDR2 FVKESK. Using reference TRBV14 and TRBJ2-5 for the parts outside the CDR3, the full variable domain is EAGVTQFPSHSVIEKGQTVTLRCDPISGHDNLYWYRRVMGKEIKFLLHFVKESKQDESGMPNNRFLAERTGGTYSTLKVQPAELEDSGVYFCASSQVRSGGTQYFGPGTRLLVL.

This chain joins TRBV29-1 and TRBJ1-3; D call uncertain. Germline values: CDR1 SQVTM, CDR2 ANQGSEA. CDR3 length: 12 residues. Deletions cut 4 bases from V and 6 bases from J, with 10 bases between. As DNA, the CDR3 is TGCAGCGTTGCGAGGGATGAAAACACCATATATTTT. This encodes CSVARDENTIYF.

The chain is built from TRBV5-6 and TRBJ2-7; D remains ambiguous. The CDR3 contains 15 residues. V was clipped by 0 bases and J by 4 bases, with 14 bases between them. The germline gives CDR1 SGHDT, CDR2 YYEEEE. CDR3 residues: CASSLAGQDTYEQYF. The CDR3 DNA is TGTGCCAGCAGCTTGGCCGGGCAAGACACATACGAGCAGTACTTC.

This chain connects TRBV5-1 to TRBJ2-7; 8 bases are a match to TRBD2. Trimming cost V 0 bases and J 8 bases; bases outside gene matches: 7. There are 14 residues in the CDR3. Germline CDR1 SGHRS, CDR2 YFSETQ. The CDR3 DNA reads as TGCGCCAGCAGCTTGGAGCGGGAGCATCGACAGCAGTACTTC. It codes for CASSLEREHRQQYF.

The sample holds one count of this clone. The chain recombines TRBV4-1 with TRBJ2-2; 10 bases fit TRBD2. This CDR3 comprises 17 residues. Germline V gives CDR1 MGHRA, CDR2 YSYEKL. V dropped 6 bases and J dropped 3; count of bases not matched to a gene: 10. CDR3 DNA sequence: TGCGCCAGCAGTGTCCCAGCGGGGGGGCTCGACACCGGGGAGCTGTTTTTT. Encoded protein: CASSVPAGGLDTGELFF.

The gene calls are TRBV30 and TRBJ1-6; TRBD1 might be the D (6 bases). V was shortened by 0 bases and J by 9 bases, with 18 bases between the two germline ends. Germline lookup yields CDR1 GTSNPN and CDR2 SVGIG (reference sequence). The length of the CDR3 is 16 residues. CDR3 residues: CAWSVLGGTESSPLHF. CDR3 sequence (DNA): TGTGCCTGGAGTGTCCTCGGGGGCACAGAAAGTTCACCCCTCCACTTT.

This chain links TRBV7-2 with TRBJ1-1; D uncertain. This CDR3 has 13 residues. Trimming took off 5 bases at V and 4 bases at J, with 11 bases between the two ends. CDR1 is SGHTA, CDR2 FQGNSA, per germline. The CDR3 here is CASSRAEGTEAFF. Here the CDR3 DNA reads TGTGCCAGCAGCCGAGCTGAGGGCACTGAAGCTTTCTTT.

The chain carries TRBV7-9 and TRBJ2-2; the match to TRBD2 covers 10 bases. V trimming: 6 bases; J trimming: 0 bases; junction bases outside the gene matches: 10. The V gene's germline CDR1 is SEHNR and CDR2 FQNEAQ (reference sequence). This CDR3 has 18 residues. This CDR3 reads CASSPLAGAVTNTGELFF. In DNA form, the CDR3 reads TGTGCCAGCAGTCCCCTAGCGGGAGCGGTTACGAACACCGGGGAGCTGTTTTTT.

V gene TRBV9 combines with J gene TRBJ2-1, with TRBD2 identical over 13 bases. The CDR3 contains 15 residues. Germline CDR1 and CDR2: SGDLS and YYNGEE. With 1 base clipped from V and 8 bases from J, the junction kept 3 bases outside the gene matches. CDR3 nucleotides: TGTGCCAGCAGCGTAACTAGCGGGAGGGCCGATGAGCAGTTCTTC. It specifies CASSVTSGRADEQFF.